This is a list of T cell receptor beta chains from one sample in a study of response to subunit inactivated influenza vaccine. TCRdb processed the RT-PCR reads anew with MiXCR; each CDR3 protein has one entry. Seen here are roughly 700,000 distinct CDR3 sequences, 11% to 15% observed once, and the top ten hold roughly 6.4%. This specimen was PBMCs from blood, taken approximately 15 days before vaccination. Source of these receptors: a man aged 50 to 59 who received an inactivated influenza vaccine. The CDR3 runs from the conserved cysteine through the conserved F or W. The D gene is left open where the match is weak. Where a row states a size, it is once, few, many or the class of an expanded clone; other rows omit it.

d_call	clone_size	v_call	j_call	cdr3_nt	cdr3_aa
.	.	TRBV3-1	TRBJ2-7	TGTGCCAGCAGCCTAGCGGCTCCGTACGAGCAGTACTTC	CASSLAAPYEQYF
TRBD2	.	TRBV7-2	TRBJ2-1	TGTGCCAGCAGCTTAGGCCTAGCGGTATCCCATGAGCAGTTCTTC	CASSLGLAVSHEQFF
TRBD2	.	TRBV6-2/TRBV6-3	TRBJ2-4	TGTGCCAGCAGCCGGACTAGCGGGAGTACGGGCATTCAGTACTTC	CASSRTSGSTGIQYF
TRBD2	few	TRBV20-1	TRBJ2-7	TGCAGTGCTAGAGATTCTTTACTAGCGGGAGGGCCTTTTTCCGGCGAGCAGTACTTC	CSARDSLLAGGPFSGEQYF
.	.	TRBV20-1	TRBJ2-3	TGCAGCTGGTCGTCCAGGGAAAGGTCGGATACGCAGTATTTT	CSWSSRERSDTQYF
.	.	TRBV7-8	TRBJ2-7	TGTGCCAGCAGCGATACGGACAGAGAGCCTACGAAGCAGTACTTC	CASSDTDREPTKQYF
.	.	TRBV9	TRBJ2-5	TGTGCCAGCAGCGTAGGGACAGCCTACCAAGAGACCCAGTACTTC	CASSVGTAYQETQYF
.	few	TRBV7-9	TRBJ2-3	TGTGCCAGCAGCGCGCCGACGGCGGGGCTGGATACGCAGTATTTT	CASSAPTAGLDTQYF
TRBD2	few	TRBV4-1	TRBJ2-3	TGCGCCAGCAGCCCGTATGTTAGCGGGAGAACAGATACGCAGTATTTT	CASSPYVSGRTDTQYF
.	few	TRBV6-5	TRBJ2-7	TGTGCCAGCAGTTACAATGTGGCAATCTACGAGCAGTACTTC	CASSYNVAIYEQYF
TRBD1	few	TRBV7-9	TRBJ1-5	TGTGCCAGCTCCCACGGACAGGGGGCTTTTCAGCCCCAGCATTTT	CASSHGQGAFQPQHF
.	few	TRBV6-2/TRBV6-3	TRBJ2-5	TGTGCCAGCAGCCAGAGCGGGCAAGAGACCCAGTACTTC	CASSQSGQETQYF
.	.	TRBV7-6	TRBJ2-3	TGTGCCAGCAGCTTAGAAGGCCGAACGCAGTATTTT	CASSLEGRTQYF
.	.	TRBV30	TRBJ1-2	TGTGCCTGGAGACGGACCAGACCGCTTAACTATGGCTACACCTTC	CAWRRTRPLNYGYTF
.	.	TRBV6-2/TRBV6-3	TRBJ2-2	TGTGCCAGCAGCCTTTGGAGCCGGGGTGACACCGGGGAGCTGTTTTTT	CASSLWSRGDTGELFF
.	.	TRBV4-3	TRBJ1-1	TGCGCCAGCAGCCGCACTTGGATAGGGACTGAAGCTTTCTTT	CASSRTWIGTEAFF
.	few	TRBV20-1	TRBJ2-5	TGCAGTGCTAGAGATTGGGGGAGGCCCGGGAAGACCCAGTACTTC	CSARDWGRPGKTQYF
.	.	TRBV30	TRBJ2-1	TGTGCCTGGAGTGTCAGAGGTTACACCTACAATGAGCAGTTCTTC	CAWSVRGYTYNEQFF
.	many	TRBV6-2/TRBV6-3	TRBJ2-1	TGTGCCAGCGAAGCCGGGACACACTCCTACAATGAGCAGTTCTTC	CASEAGTHSYNEQFF
.	few	TRBV27	TRBJ2-7	TGTGCCAGCAGTCCCCTGGGCGAGGGGGTCTCCTACGAGCAGTACTTC	CASSPLGEGVSYEQYF
TRBD2	.	TRBV29-1	TRBJ2-3	TGCAGCGTTGGCGGGAGCTCTACGCAGTATTTT	CSVGGSSTQYF
.	.	TRBV2	TRBJ2-3	TGTGCCAGCAGTGTAGGAGGGGGACTAGATACGCAGTATTTT	CASSVGGGLDTQYF
.	.	TRBV30	TRBJ2-5	TGTGCCTGGACAGCGGTGGAGACCCAGTACTTC	CAWTAVETQYF
TRBD1	few	TRBV4-1	TRBJ1-5	TGCGCCAGCAGCCAAGATGGGACAGTCAATCAGCCCCAGCATTTT	CASSQDGTVNQPQHF
.	few	TRBV13	TRBJ2-5	TGTGCCAGCAGCCGGTTGGGGGGCCTCGAAGAGACCCAGTACTTC	CASSRLGGLEETQYF
TRBD1	.	TRBV5-6	TRBJ2-7	TGTGCCAGCAGCCCCACCGGGGCAGGGGGATCCTACGAGCAGTACTTC	CASSPTGAGGSYEQYF
.	few	TRBV25-1	TRBJ2-7	TGTGCCAGCAGTGAAGGGACAGAGCAGTACTTC	CASSEGTEQYF
TRBD1	many	TRBV6-2/TRBV6-3	TRBJ1-2	TGTGCCAGCATCGAGGGCCCTAGGGACAGGGCTAACTATGGCTACACCTTC	CASIEGPRDRANYGYTF
TRBD2	few	TRBV2	TRBJ2-3	TGTGCCAGCCTAGCGGGGGGGCCGGGAGATACGCAGTATTTT	CASLAGGPGDTQYF
TRBD2	.	TRBV7-2	TRBJ2-7	TGTGCCAGCAGCCAGACACTAGCGGGAGGGTACGAGCAGTACTTC	CASSQTLAGGYEQYF
.	.	TRBV7-2	TRBJ2-3	TGTGCCAGCAGCTTAGCAGGAGGAGGGGCGGATACGCAGTATTTT	CASSLAGGGADTQYF
TRBD1	.	TRBV6-2/TRBV6-3	TRBJ2-7	TGTGCCAGCAGTTACGCCGACAGGGCGCATACCTACGAGCAGTACTTC	CASSYADRAHTYEQYF